Following are 32 T cell receptor beta chains from one sample sequenced in a study of regulatory T cells in long-lasting Graves disease. Time point here: persistent/refractory GD, antithyroid drugs over 5 years with positive TRAb. PBMC RNA served as the TCR library source. With iRepertoire HTBI primers and Arm-PCR of CDR3 regions, TCR beta libraries were built. TCRdb analysed the multiplex PCR reads with MiXCR anew, one entry per CDR3 protein. The data show around 400,000 distinct CDR3 sequences, about a quarter seen once. Here the sequenced sample was peripheral blood mononuclear cells (PBMCs), taken when the disease was refractory, from a patient treated with antithyroid drugs. All receptors come from a female donor with Graves disease.

The genes are TRBV7-9 and TRBJ1-1; TRBD1 matches 8 bases. The CDR3 contains 14 residues. J gave up 0 bases and V 10 bases, and 7 bases lay outside the gene matches. Germline CDR1 and CDR2: SEHNR and FQNEAQ (reference sequence). CDR3 amino acids: CAIRGTGVNTEAFF. Written as DNA, the CDR3 is TGTGCCATCCGCGGGACAGGAGTGAACACTGAAGCTTTCTTT.

The chain couples TRBV10-3 to TRBJ1-2, with 11 bases aligning to TRBD1. Germline V gene lookup returns CDR1 ENHRY and CDR2 SYGVKD. The CDR3 is made up of 13 amino acids. With 6 bases clipped from V and 6 bases from J, the junction kept 3 bases outside the gene matches. The CDR3 nucleotides read TGTGCCATCAGGCCGGGACAGGGGGATGGCTACACCTTC. Protein product: CAIRPGQGDGYTF.

This clonotype was seen only a few times. This chain joins TRBV9 and TRBJ2-5; a possible D gene is TRBD1 (6 bases). This CDR3 comprises 14 residues. Deletions cut 3 bases from V and 3 bases from J, with 12 bases between. Germline V gene sequence: CDR1 SGDLS, CDR2 YYNGEE. CDR3 nucleotides: TGTGCCAGCAGCGGAGGACGGACAGAAGAGACCCAGTACTTC. Its protein is CASSGGRTEETQYF.

This clonotype was seen at least ten times. This chain joins TRBV12-3 or TRBV12-4 and TRBJ2-2; TRBD1 matches 11 bases. This CDR3 spans 15 amino acids. V shed 6 bases and J 6 bases; nucleotides not matched to a gene: 6. The CDR3 DNA reads TGTGCCAGCAGCCAAGGGACAGGGGGTGCCGGGGAGCTGTTTTTT. Amino acid sequence: CASSQGTGGAGELFF.

CDR3 nucleotides: TGTGCCAGCAGTTTGAGCGGATACACAGATACGCAGTATTTT. Translation gives CASSLSGYTDTQYF. The chain employs TRBV28 and TRBJ2-3, with D perhaps matching TRBD2 (5 bases). V lost 3 bases, J lost 2 bases, and 9 bases lay in between. The CDR3 extends over 14 amino acids. The germline V gene encodes CDR1 MDHEN and CDR2 SYDVKM.

This clonotype was recorded many times. V usage is TRBV2 and J usage is TRBJ2-2; D is unresolved. The CDR3 sequence is 12 residues long. V was trimmed by 4 bases and J by 4 bases, leaving 4 bases between them. From germline, CDR1 is SNHLY and CDR2 FYNNEI. CDR3 in DNA: TGTGCCAGCAGTGTGGGCACCGGGGAGCTGTTTTTT. As protein: CASSVGTGELFF. The whole variable domain, remainder taken from reference TRBV2 and TRBJ2-2, is EPEVTQTPSHQVTQMGQEVILRCVPISNHLYFYWYRQILGQKVEFLVSFYNNEISEKSEIFDDQFSVERPDGSNFTLKIRSTKLEDSAMYFCASSVGTGELFFGEGSRLTVL.

This clonotype was recorded many times. This chain joins TRBV3-1 and TRBJ2-4, with 12 bases identical to TRBD2. Germline CDR1 and CDR2: LGHDT and YNNKEL (reference sequence). The J segment lost 6 bases and the V segment lost 5 bases, leaving 5 bases of the junction unmatched. The CDR3 is made up of 15 amino acids. The CDR3 reads CASSDGLAGLNIQYF. CDR3 DNA: TGTGCCAGCAGCGACGGACTAGCGGGGTTAAACATTCAGTACTTC.

This clonotype was observed many times. The V gene is TRBV2, the J gene TRBJ1-2; possibly TRBD1 for D (5 bases). V lost 7 bases to trimming and J lost 4 bases, with 19 bases between them. The CDR3 has 15 amino acids. CDR1 is SNHLY and CDR2 is FYNNEI in the germline V gene. The CDR3 DNA is TGTGCCAGCAAAAGCCTACCGGGACCCTCCTATGGCTACACCTTC. Translation: CASKSLPGPSYGYTF.

The J gene is TRBJ2-7, the V gene TRBV6-2 or TRBV6-3; D may match TRBD1 or TRBD2 (5 bases each). The CDR3 covers 15 residues. CDR1 MNHEY and CDR2 SVGEGT come from the germline V gene. Trimming shortened V by 6 bases and J by 2 bases, and 17 bases separated the two germline ends. The CDR3 sequence: CASSDPGRATYEQYF. The CDR3 region has the DNA TGTGCCAGCAGCGACCCGGGACGGGCGACCTACGAGCAGTACTTC.

This chain links TRBV5-1 with TRBJ1-1; D is undetermined. V dropped 4 bases and J dropped 1 base, with 14 bases sitting between them. The CDR3 extends over 15 amino acids. Germline V CDR1 and CDR2: SGHRS, YFSETQ. The chain's CDR3 is CASSRDTTRNTEAFF. The CDR3 coding sequence is TGCGCCAGCAGCCGCGACACCACAAGGAACACTGAAGCTTTCTTT.

The rearrangement uses TRBV6-1 and TRBJ2-7; D may be TRBD1 or TRBD2 (6 bases each). Germline CDR1 and CDR2: MNHNS and SASEGT. V lost 3 bases and J lost 3, with 12 bases in between. This CDR3 has 14 amino acids. CDR3 nucleotide sequence: TGTGCCAGCAGTGACGGGGGCAGACTCTACGAGCAGTACTTC. Encoded protein: CASSDGGRLYEQYF.

This clonotype was detected a few times. The chain carries TRBV20-1 and TRBJ1-5, with D tentatively TRBD1 (6 bases). V was pared by 3 bases and J by 5 bases, with 17 bases between. CDR1 is DFQATT, CDR2 SNEGSKA, per germline (reference sequence). CDR3 length: 15 residues. The CDR3 DNA is TGCAGTGCTAGCGCGATAGGACAGAAGTATCAGCCCCAGCATTTT. Translation gives CSASAIGQKYQPQHF.

This clonotype came up many times. The CDR3 bases are TGTGCCACCAGCAGGGACAGGGGTTATGGCTACACCTTC. This sequence encodes CATSRDRGYGYTF. V is TRBV15 and J is TRBJ1-2; 9 bases align to TRBD1. V gave up 3 bases and J gave up 5 bases; unmatched junction bases: 1. The CDR3 sequence is 13 residues long. CDR1 and CDR2 (germline): LNHNV, YYDKDF (reference sequence).

The chain employs TRBV5-5 and TRBJ1-2; 7 bases fit TRBD1. The V gene's germline CDR1 is SGHKS and CDR2 YYEKEE (reference sequence). Unmatched junction bases numbered 14, after V lost 0 bases and J lost 6 bases. CDR3 length: 17 residues. CDR3: CASSLAGLSGGMDGYTF. In DNA, the CDR3 is TGTGCCAGCAGCTTGGCAGGTTTATCAGGGGGTATGGATGGCTACACCTTC.

The chain is built from TRBV7-2 and TRBJ2-2; D assignment may be TRBD1 or TRBD2 (6 bases each). CDR1 and CDR2 from the germline V gene are SGHTA and FQGNSA. Trimming took 4 bases from V and 6 from J, leaving 15 bases between them. This CDR3 spans 15 amino acids. CDR3 loop: CASSYDFGGAGELFF. In DNA form, the CDR3 reads TGTGCCAGCAGCTATGACTTCGGGGGCGCCGGGGAGCTGTTTTTT.

As to this clonotype: Possible read error: a much larger clone is one base away. The CDR3 DNA follows: TGTGCCAGCAGCTCGAAGGGTAGCGGGCGCTACGAGCGGTACTTC. This encodes CASSSKGSGRYERYF. V is TRBV13 and J is TRBJ2-7; TRBD2 agrees at 7 bases. Germline V lookup: CDR1 PRHDT, CDR2 FYEKMQ (reference sequence). This CDR3 region has 15 residues.

This clonotype was observed at least ten times. The chain joins TRBV28 to TRBJ2-7; 9 bases agree with TRBD1. Germline V gene sequence: CDR1 MDHEN, CDR2 SYDVKM. J lost 3 bases, V lost 9 bases, and 15 bases had no gene match. The CDR3 length is 16 residues. In DNA form, the CDR3 reads TGTGCCAGGAAAACAGGGGGCTTACGGAACAACTACGAGCAGTACTTC. It is translated as CARKTGGLRNNYEQYF.

The chain carries TRBV2 and TRBJ2-2; D uncertain. CDR1 and CDR2 (germline): SNHLY, FYNNEI. Trimming removed 2 bases from V and 2 bases from J, with 6 bases in between. The CDR3 consists of 14 residues. In DNA, the CDR3 is TGTGCCAGCAGTGAAATTACAAACACCGGGGAGCTGTTTTTT. Protein sequence: CASSEITNTGELFF.

This clonotype was picked up many times. CDR3 in amino acids: CAISSGTYEQYF. CDR3 DNA: TGTGCCATCTCTAGCGGTACCTACGAGCAGTACTTC. The chain uses TRBV10-3 and TRBJ2-7; 7 bases map to TRBD2. Germline CDR1 reads ENHRY; CDR2 reads SYGVKD. CDR3 length equals 12 residues. V was clipped by 8 bases and J by 2 bases; unmatched bases: 3.

As to this clonotype: A far larger clone is one base from this, pointing to a likely read error. J is TRBJ2-7 and V is TRBV7-2, with TRBD2 as a possible D gene (9 bases). CDR3 length: 16 amino acids. Looked up from germline, CDR1 is SGHTA and CDR2 is FQGNSA. V was cut by 9 bases and J by 5 bases, with 26 bases left in between. CDR3 sequence (DNA): TGTGCCAGTTCTCTAGCGGGACAGGAGCGTCCCGACGAGCAGTACTTC. This codes for CASSLAGQERPDEQYF.

The sample holds many counts of this clonotype. The chain uses TRBV25-1 and TRBJ1-6; D not certain. Trimming removed 4 bases at V and 9 bases at J, with 16 bases between. The CDR3 loop spans 15 amino acids. Germline loops: CDR1 MGHDK, CDR2 SYGVNS. The CDR3 DNA sequence: TGTGCCAGCAGTGGAAAGAGGTCCTTTGTTTCACCCCTCCACTTT. Encoded protein: CASSGKRSFVSPLHF. The complete variable domain, with remaining parts taken from reference TRBV25-1 and TRBJ1-6, reads EADIYQTPRYLVIGTGKKITLECSQTMGHDKMYWYQQDPGMELHLIHYSYGVNSTEKGDLSSESTVSRIRTEHFPLTLESARPSHTSQYLCASSGKRSFVSPLHFGNGTRLTVT.

This clonotype was counted ten times or more. This sequence joins TRBV12-3 or TRBV12-4 and TRBJ1-5; 9 bases map to TRBD1. The CDR3 covers 14 residues. V dropped 3 bases and J dropped 7; count of bases not matched to a gene: 4. In DNA form, the CDR3 reads TGTGCCAGCAGTTTTACAGGGGGCTGGCAGCCCCAGCATTTT. Amino acid sequence: CASSFTGGWQPQHF.

The CDR3 region is CASMGGLGQPQHF. The CDR3 DNA sequence: TGTGCCAGCATGGGGGGGCTGGGACAGCCCCAGCATTTT. V is TRBV6-2 or TRBV6-3 and J is TRBJ1-5; TRBD1 is a possible D gene (6 bases). Trimming took off 7 bases at V and 7 bases at J, with 14 bases between the two ends. The germline gives CDR1 MNHEY, CDR2 SVGEGT. This CDR3 is 13 amino acids long.

The chain carries TRBV7-2 and TRBJ2-7; 10 bases match TRBD1. The germline V gene has CDR1 SGHTA and CDR2 FQGNSA. The CDR3 loop spans 15 amino acids. The J segment lost 3 bases and the V segment lost 1 base, leaving 3 bases of the junction unmatched. CDR3 in amino acids: CASSLGQGARYEQYF. For the CDR3, the DNA is TGTGCCAGCAGCTTAGGACAGGGGGCGCGCTACGAGCAGTACTTC. The full variable domain, with the rest looked up from reference TRBV7-2 and TRBJ2-7, is GAGVSQSPSNKVTEKGKDVELRCDPISGHTALYWYRQSLGQGLEFLIYFQGNSAPDKSGLPSDRFSAERTGGSVSTLTIQRTQQEDSAVYLCASSLGQGARYEQYFGPGTRLTVT.

The chain uses TRBV29-1 and TRBJ1-5; weak D call: TRBD1 (6 bases). Germline loops: CDR1 SQVTM, CDR2 ANQGSEA. This CDR3 contains 13 residues. Trimming pared 4 bases from V and 5 bases from J, leaving 12 bases between. The CDR3, as DNA: TGCAGCGTTGGGACAGAGATAGATCAGCCCCAGCATTTT. This translates into CSVGTEIDQPQHF.

This clonotype turned up a few times. This rearrangement joins TRBV29-1 to TRBJ1-1, with unresolved D. The germline V and J ends were trimmed by 4 bases and 8 bases, with 11 bases remaining between them. Germline values: CDR1 SQVTM, CDR2 ANQGSEA. CDR3 size: 11 residues. Written as DNA, the CDR3 is TGCAGCGTTGGTGGCGGTCTAGAAGCTTTCTTT. Protein: CSVGGGLEAFF.

This clonotype was recorded a few times. The chain combines TRBV20-1 with TRBJ1-2, with 10 bases lining up with TRBD1. Germline V gives CDR1 DFQATT, CDR2 SNEGSKA (reference sequence). V was pared by 4 bases and J by 4 bases, with 6 bases of the junction left unmatched. The CDR3 loop spans 14 amino acids. CDR3 DNA sequence: TGCAGTGCTACCCCGACAGGGGGCAGCTATGGCTACACCTTC. Amino acid sequence: CSATPTGGSYGYTF.

This clonotype was observed a handful of times. This CDR3 is CASSLIGARERGVFF. In DNA form, the CDR3 reads TGTGCCAGCAGTTTAATCGGGGCGCGGGAGCGGGGGGTGTTCTTC. This chain uses TRBV12-3 or TRBV12-4 with TRBJ2-1; 9 bases align to TRBD2. CDR3 size: 15 residues. J gave up 15 bases and V 2 bases, and 14 bases lay outside the gene matches.

The chain has TRBV20-1 and TRBJ1-1, with no clear D. The CDR3 length is 12 residues. V was shortened by 0 bases and J by 0 bases, with 2 bases between the two germline ends. From germline, CDR1 is DFQATT and CDR2 SNEGSKA (reference sequence). DNA for the CDR3: TGCAGTGCTAGAGATATGAACACTGAAGCTTTCTTT. It codes for CSARDMNTEAFF.

As to this clonotype: This may stem from a read error, because a much larger clone lies one nucleotide away. This chain uses TRBV6-4 with TRBJ1-1, with D uncertain. The CDR3 sequence is 13 residues long. The V end lost 3 bases, the J end lost 1 base, and 6 bases lay between the germline ends. The germline V gene has CDR1 MRHNA and CDR2 SNTAGT. CDR3 nucleotides: TGTGCCAGCAGTGAGTGGGAGAACACTGAAGCTTTCTTT. Translated: CASSEWENTEAFF.

The chain links TRBV5-4 to TRBJ2-7; TRBD2 matches 11 bases. CDR1 is SGHNT, CDR2 YYREEE, per germline (reference sequence). This CDR3 spans 14 amino acids. V lost 5 bases and J lost 7; bases outside the gene matches: 8. The chain's CDR3 is CASSPGTSGKEQYF. CDR3 DNA: TGTGCCAGCAGTCCCGGGACTAGCGGAAAAGAGCAGTACTTC.

At least ten counts were recorded for this clonotype. The V call is TRBV13, the J call TRBJ1-6, with 7 bases aligning to TRBD1. Per the germline V gene, CDR1 is PRHDT and CDR2 is FYEKMQ (reference sequence). The CDR3 totals 14 residues. V was clipped by 3 bases and J by 10 bases; unmatched bases: 6. This chain's CDR3 is CASSFKQGPSPLHF. The CDR3 DNA reads as TGTGCCAGCAGCTTTAAACAGGGGCCCTCACCCCTCCACTTT.